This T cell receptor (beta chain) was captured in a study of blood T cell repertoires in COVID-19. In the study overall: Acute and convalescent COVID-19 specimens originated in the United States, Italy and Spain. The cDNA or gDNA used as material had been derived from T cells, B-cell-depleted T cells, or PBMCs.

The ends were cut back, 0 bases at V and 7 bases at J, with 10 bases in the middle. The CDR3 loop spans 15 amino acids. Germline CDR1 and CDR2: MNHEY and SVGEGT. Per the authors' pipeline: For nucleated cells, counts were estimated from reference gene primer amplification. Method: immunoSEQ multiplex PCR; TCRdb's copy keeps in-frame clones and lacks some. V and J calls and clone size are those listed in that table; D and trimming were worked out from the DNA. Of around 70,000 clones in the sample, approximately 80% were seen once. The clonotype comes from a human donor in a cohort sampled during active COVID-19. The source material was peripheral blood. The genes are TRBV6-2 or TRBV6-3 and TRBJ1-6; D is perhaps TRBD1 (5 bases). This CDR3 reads CASSYSARTNSPLHF. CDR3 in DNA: TGTGCCAGCAGTTACTCGGCACGGACAAATTCACCCCTCCACTTT.